The 17 T cell receptor beta chains in this list originate from one sample, sequenced in a study of blood T cell repertoires in COVID-19. The assay was immunoSEQ multiplex PCR, and TCRdb's table has in-frame clones only and misses some. The sample yields 350,000 or so clones, around 87% seen once. The specimen was peripheral blood. All receptors come from a woman aged 25 to 39 with COVID-19, enrolled during active disease.

The CDR3, as DNA: TGTGCCAGCAGCCAAGAGCGCGGGAGGGCTAGGGATGAGCAGTTCTTC. Amino acid sequence: CASSQERGRARDEQFF. V is TRBV3-1 (or the pseudogene TRBV3-2) and J is TRBJ2-1; 9 bases are shared with TRBD2. V shed 0 bases, J shed 8 bases, and the junction held 8 bases outside the gene matches. The CDR3 is made up of 16 amino acids. Germline V lookup: CDR1 LGHDT, CDR2 YNNKEL (reference sequence).

The chain combines TRBV18 with TRBJ2-2; D might be TRBD2 (6 bases). The CDR3 runs to 16 residues. From germline, CDR1 is KGHSH and CDR2 LQKENI. V was shortened by 1 base and J by 1 base, with 10 bases between the two germline ends. The CDR3 nucleotides read TGTGCCAGCTCACCACGGAACGGGAGGAACACCGGGGAGCTGTTTTTT. It translates to CASSPRNGRNTGELFF.

J is TRBJ2-2 and V is TRBV29-1; a weak D match, TRBD2 (6 bases). The CDR3 runs 15 residues. CDR1 is SQVTM, CDR2 ANQGSEA, per germline. The V end lost 3 bases, the J end lost 0 bases, and 11 bases lay between the germline ends. The CDR3 DNA reads TGCAGCGTTGAGGGGCGGGGCCCGAACACCGGGGAGCTGTTTTTT. Translation: CSVEGRGPNTGELFF.

V gene TRBV27 combines with J gene TRBJ1-2, with D possibly being TRBD1 (5 bases). The CDR3 is made up of 15 amino acids. Germline values: CDR1 MNHEY, CDR2 SMNVEV (reference sequence). V lost 1 base to trimming and J lost 3 bases, with 12 bases between them. The CDR3 DNA follows: TGTGCCAGCAGTTTATTTCGGGGGGGGGACTATGGCTACACCTTC. Translated: CASSLFRGGDYGYTF.

V gene TRBV12-5 combines with J gene TRBJ1-5; 7 nucleotides align to TRBD1. The CDR3 consists of 16 residues. V lost 3 bases, J lost 6 bases, and 11 bases stayed unmatched. Looked up from germline, CDR1 is LGHNT and CDR2 is FRNRAP. CDR3 region: CASGLRTGAPSQPQHF. The DNA for the CDR3 is TGTGCTAGTGGTTTACGTACAGGGGCGCCAAGTCAGCCCCAGCATTTT.

This clone was detected once. The chain employs TRBV24-1 and TRBJ2-3; D is perhaps TRBD2 (6 bases). There are 13 residues in the CDR3. Per the germline V gene, CDR1 is KGHDR and CDR2 is SFDVKD. V shed 7 bases and J shed 3 bases, with 10 bases lying between them. The DNA for the CDR3 is TGTGCCACCAGGGGACTCGTGACAGATACGCAGTATTTT. Amino acids: CATRGLVTDTQYF.

The genes are TRBV6-5 and TRBJ2-7; D remains ambiguous. Trimming pared 6 bases from V and 2 bases from J, leaving 14 bases between. CDR1 is MNHEY and CDR2 is SVGAGI in the germline V gene. The CDR3 runs 14 residues. The CDR3 here is CASRTRVEAYEQYF. CDR3 nucleotides: TGTGCCAGCAGGACTCGAGTGGAAGCCTACGAGCAGTACTTC.

This clone was detected only a few times. The chain combines TRBV7-9 with TRBJ2-7; a possible D gene is TRBD2 (6 bases). The CDR3 has 16 residues. Trimming stripped 3 bases from V and 5 bases from J, with 20 bases between. CDR1 is SEHNR and CDR2 is FQNEAQ in the germline V gene (reference sequence). In nucleotides, the CDR3 is TGTGCCAGCAGCTTTTCAAGAGGCGGGAATGGCGACGAGCAGTACTTC. Protein product: CASSFSRGGNGDEQYF.

V gene TRBV7-3 combines with J gene TRBJ1-2, with a possible D match to TRBD1 (6 bases). The CDR3 totals 13 residues. Per the germline V gene, CDR1 is SGHTA and CDR2 is FQGTGA. V shed 5 bases and J shed 4 bases, with 11 bases lying between them. This CDR3 reads CASSADRLYGYTF. The CDR3 DNA sequence: TGTGCCAGCAGCGCGGACAGACTCTATGGCTACACCTTC. The full variable domain, in which reference TRBV7-3 and TRBJ1-2 provide the parts outside the CDR3, is GAGVSQTPSNKVTEKGKYVELRCDPISGHTALYWYRQSLGQGPEFLIYFQGTGAADDSGLPNDRFFAVRPEGSVSTLKIQRTERGDSAVYLCASSADRLYGYTFGSGTRLTVV.

The chain has TRBV6-5 and TRBJ2-2; D may be TRBD1 (6 bases). This CDR3 is built from 14 residues. Germline values: CDR1 MNHEY, CDR2 SVGAGI. V lost 6 bases and J lost 3, with 11 bases in between. The CDR3 bases are TGTGCCAGCAGATCAGGGGCCTACACCGGGGAGCTGTTTTTT. This translates into CASRSGAYTGELFF.

The chain joins TRBV9 to TRBJ1-2; D not certain. Trimming removed 4 bases at V and 0 bases at J, with 13 bases between. Germline values: CDR1 SGDLS, CDR2 YYNGEE. The CDR3 runs to 15 residues. The CDR3 sequence is CASSSGVRPNYGYTF. The CDR3 DNA reads TGTGCCAGCAGCTCCGGGGTCAGACCTAACTATGGCTACACCTTC.

The V gene is TRBV28, the J gene TRBJ2-7, with D possibly being TRBD2 (6 bases). Germline V lookup: CDR1 MDHEN, CDR2 SYDVKM. This CDR3 has 12 amino acids. V lost 4 bases to trimming and J lost 2 bases, with 6 bases between them. CDR3 in amino acids: CASSWTTYEQYF. DNA for the CDR3: TGTGCCAGCAGTTGGACTACCTACGAGCAGTACTTC.

This clone was seen a handful of times. The rearrangement links TRBV30 to TRBJ2-7, with D maybe TRBD1 (6 bases). This CDR3 is 12 amino acids long. Germline values: CDR1 GTSNPN, CDR2 SVGIG (reference sequence). V dropped 6 bases and J dropped 3 bases, with 12 bases sitting between them. CDR3 nucleotides: TGTGCCTGCACACAGGGTGGCTACGAGCAGTACTTC. Translation gives CACTQGGYEQYF.

A note on this clone: Other DNA variants within this sample encode the same CDR3. This chain joins TRBV29-1 and TRBJ1-2; possible D gene TRBD1, 5 bases. Germline values: CDR1 SQVTM, CDR2 ANQGSEA. Trimming took off 4 bases at V and 8 bases at J, with 5 bases between the two ends. The CDR3 is made up of 9 amino acids. DNA of the CDR3: TGCAGCGTTGGGGGCGGCTACACCTTC. As protein: CSVGGGYTF.

This clone was counted a single time. V gene TRBV21-1 combines with J gene TRBJ2-5; the table gives TRBD1 as D, unverified against the DNA. TRBV21-1 is listed as a pseudogene. This CDR3 is 14 amino acids long. CDR3 bases: TGTGCCAGCAGCTCCCCGACAGGGCCAGAGACCCAGTACTTC. It codes for CASSSPTGPETQYF.

The chain recombines TRBV19 with TRBJ1-4, with a tentative D call TRBD1 (5 bases). The CDR3 consists of 14 residues. Trimming shortened V by 4 bases and J by 6 bases, and 12 bases separated the two germline ends. CDR1 is LNHDA, CDR2 SQIVND, per germline (reference sequence). CDR3 amino acids: CASSKGLKDEKLFF. In DNA, the CDR3 is TGTGCCAGTAGTAAGGGACTTAAGGATGAAAAACTGTTTTTT.

The V gene is TRBV19, the J gene TRBJ1-2; D not certain. Germline CDR1 reads LNHDA; CDR2 reads SQIVND (reference sequence). The V end was cut by 7 bases, the J end by 4 bases, with 16 bases between. This CDR3 spans 14 amino acids. CDR3 sequence reads: CASNHLASGYGYTF. The DNA for the CDR3 is TGTGCCAGTAACCATCTGGCTTCGGGCTATGGCTACACCTTC. Variable domain in full (rest from reference TRBV19 and TRBJ1-2): DGGITQSPKYLFRKEGQNVTLSCEQNLNHDAMYWYRQDPGQGLRLIYYSQIVNDFQKGDIAEGYSVSREKKESFPLTVTSAQKNPTAFYLCASNHLASGYGYTFGSGTRLTVV.